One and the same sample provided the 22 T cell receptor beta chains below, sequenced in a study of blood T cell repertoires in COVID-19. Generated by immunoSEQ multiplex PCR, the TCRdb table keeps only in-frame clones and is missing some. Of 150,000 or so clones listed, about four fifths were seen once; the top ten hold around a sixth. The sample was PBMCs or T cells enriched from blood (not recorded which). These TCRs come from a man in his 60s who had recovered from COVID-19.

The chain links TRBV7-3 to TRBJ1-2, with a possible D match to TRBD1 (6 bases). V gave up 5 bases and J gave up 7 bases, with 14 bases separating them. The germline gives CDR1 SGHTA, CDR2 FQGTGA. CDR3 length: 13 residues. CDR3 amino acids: CASSPTGAGGYTF. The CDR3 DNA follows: TGTGCCAGCAGCCCGACAGGAGCTGGTGGCTACACCTTC.

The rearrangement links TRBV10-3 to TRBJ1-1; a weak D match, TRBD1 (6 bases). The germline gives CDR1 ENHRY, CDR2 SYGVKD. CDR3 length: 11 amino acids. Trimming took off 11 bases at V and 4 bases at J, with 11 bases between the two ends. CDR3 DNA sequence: TGTGCCTCTATCAGGGGCACTGAAGCTTTCTTT. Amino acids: CASIRGTEAFF.

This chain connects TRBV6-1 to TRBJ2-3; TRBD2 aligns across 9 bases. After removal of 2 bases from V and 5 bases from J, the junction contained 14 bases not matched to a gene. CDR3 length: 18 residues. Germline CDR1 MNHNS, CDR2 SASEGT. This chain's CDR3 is CASSEYRRVAGDKDTQYF. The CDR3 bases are TGTGCCAGCAGTGAATATCGACGGGTAGCGGGGGACAAAGATACGCAGTATTTT.

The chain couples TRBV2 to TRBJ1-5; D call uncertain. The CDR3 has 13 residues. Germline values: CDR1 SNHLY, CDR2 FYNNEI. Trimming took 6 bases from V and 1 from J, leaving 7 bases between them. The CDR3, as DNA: TGTGCCAGCAGGATCGAGAGCAATCAGCCCCAGCATTTT. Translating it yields CASRIESNQPQHF. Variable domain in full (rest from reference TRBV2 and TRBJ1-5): EPEVTQTPSHQVTQMGQEVILRCVPISNHLYFYWYRQILGQKVEFLVSFYNNEISEKSEIFDDQFSVERPDGSNFTLKIRSTKLEDSAMYFCASRIESNQPQHFGDGTRLSIL.

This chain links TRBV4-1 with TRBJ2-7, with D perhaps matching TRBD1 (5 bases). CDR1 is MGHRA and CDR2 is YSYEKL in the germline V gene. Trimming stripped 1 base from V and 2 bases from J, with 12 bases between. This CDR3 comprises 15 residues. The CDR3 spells CASSQGQGVTYEQYF. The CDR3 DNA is TGCGCCAGCAGCCAAGGTCAGGGCGTAACCTACGAGCAGTACTTC.

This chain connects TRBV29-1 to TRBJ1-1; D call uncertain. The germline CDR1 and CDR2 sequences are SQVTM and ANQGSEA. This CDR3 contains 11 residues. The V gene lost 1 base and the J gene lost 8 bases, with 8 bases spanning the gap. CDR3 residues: CSVEGRVEAFF. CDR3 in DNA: TGCAGCGTTGAAGGTAGAGTGGAAGCTTTCTTT.

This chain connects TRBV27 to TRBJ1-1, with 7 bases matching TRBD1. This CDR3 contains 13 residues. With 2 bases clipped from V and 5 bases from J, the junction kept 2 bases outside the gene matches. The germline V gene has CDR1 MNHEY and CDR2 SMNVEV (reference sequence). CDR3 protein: CASSLVQGTEAFF. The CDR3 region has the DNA TGTGCCAGCAGTTTAGTACAGGGGACTGAAGCTTTCTTT.

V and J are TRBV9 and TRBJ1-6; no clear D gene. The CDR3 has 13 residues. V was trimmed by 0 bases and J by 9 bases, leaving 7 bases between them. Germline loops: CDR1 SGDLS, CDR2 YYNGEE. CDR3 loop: CASSVAHGSPLHF. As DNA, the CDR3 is TGTGCCAGCAGCGTAGCTCACGGTTCACCCCTCCACTTT.

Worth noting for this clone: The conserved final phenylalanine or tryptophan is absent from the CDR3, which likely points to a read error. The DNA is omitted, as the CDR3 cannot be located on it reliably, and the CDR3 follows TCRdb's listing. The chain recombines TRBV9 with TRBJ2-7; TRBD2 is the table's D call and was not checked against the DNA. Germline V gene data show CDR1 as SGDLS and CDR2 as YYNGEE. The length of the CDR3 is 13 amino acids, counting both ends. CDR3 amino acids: CASSVERGPAGGL.

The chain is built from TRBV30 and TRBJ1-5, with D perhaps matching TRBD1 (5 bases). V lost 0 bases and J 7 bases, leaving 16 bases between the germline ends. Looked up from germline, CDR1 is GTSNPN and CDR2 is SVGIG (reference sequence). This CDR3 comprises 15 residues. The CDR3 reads CAWSVSGKSYQPQHF. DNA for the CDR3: TGTGCCTGGAGTGTTTCAGGGAAATCATACCAGCCCCAGCATTTT. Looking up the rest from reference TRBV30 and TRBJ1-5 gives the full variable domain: SQTIHQWPATLVQPVGSPLSLECTVEGTSNPNLYWYRQAAGRGLQLLFYSVGIGQISSEVPQNLSASRPQDRQFILSSKKLLLSDSGFYLCAWSVSGKSYQPQHFGDGTRLSIL.

The CDR3 DNA sequence: TGTGCCACCAGTGACCCCCGTCCCGTCGGGGGCTACACCTTC. Amino acids: CATSDPRPVGGYTF. The chain has TRBV24-1 and TRBJ1-2, with unresolved D. Trimming cost V 4 bases and J 8 bases, with 16 bases left between them. The CDR3 is made up of 14 amino acids. Germline CDR1 KGHDR, CDR2 SFDVKD.

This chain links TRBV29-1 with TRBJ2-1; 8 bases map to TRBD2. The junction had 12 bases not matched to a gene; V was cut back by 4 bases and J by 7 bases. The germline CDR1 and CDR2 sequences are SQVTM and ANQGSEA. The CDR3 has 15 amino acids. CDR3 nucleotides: TGCAGCGTTGGGCTGGCGGGGGGTAAAATGAATGAGCAGTTCTTC. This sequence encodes CSVGLAGGKMNEQFF.

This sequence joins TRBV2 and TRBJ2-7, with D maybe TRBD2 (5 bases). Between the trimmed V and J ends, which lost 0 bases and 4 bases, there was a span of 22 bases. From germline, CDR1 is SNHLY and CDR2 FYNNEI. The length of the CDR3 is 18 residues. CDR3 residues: CASSEATLGSPDRYEQYF. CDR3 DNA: TGTGCCAGCAGTGAAGCGACCTTGGGGAGTCCTGATAGGTACGAGCAGTACTTC.

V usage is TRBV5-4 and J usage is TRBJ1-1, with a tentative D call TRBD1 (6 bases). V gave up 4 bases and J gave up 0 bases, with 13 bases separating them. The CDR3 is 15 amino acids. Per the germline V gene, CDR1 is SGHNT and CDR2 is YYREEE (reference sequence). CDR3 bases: TGTGCCAGCAGCGGACGACAGGCGATGAACACTGAAGCTTTCTTT. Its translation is CASSGRQAMNTEAFF. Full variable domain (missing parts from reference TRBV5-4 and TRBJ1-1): ETGVTQSPTHLIKTRGQQVTLRCSSQSGHNTVSWYQQALGQGPQFIFQYYREEENGRGNFPPRFSGLQFPNYSSELNVNALELDDSALYLCASSGRQAMNTEAFFGQGTRLTVV.

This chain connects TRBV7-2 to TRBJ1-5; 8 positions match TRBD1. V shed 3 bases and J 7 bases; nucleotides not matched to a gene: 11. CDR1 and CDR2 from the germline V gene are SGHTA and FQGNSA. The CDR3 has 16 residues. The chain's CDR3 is CASSFFNAGGTQPQHF. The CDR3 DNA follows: TGTGCCAGCAGCTTTTTCAACGCAGGGGGCACCCAGCCCCAGCATTTT.

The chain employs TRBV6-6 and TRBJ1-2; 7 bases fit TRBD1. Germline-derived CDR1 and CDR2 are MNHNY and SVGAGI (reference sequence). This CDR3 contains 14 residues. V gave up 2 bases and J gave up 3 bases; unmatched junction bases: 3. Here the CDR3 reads CASSYQTGHYGYTF. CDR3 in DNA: TGTGCCAGCAGTTACCAGACAGGGCACTATGGCTACACCTTC.

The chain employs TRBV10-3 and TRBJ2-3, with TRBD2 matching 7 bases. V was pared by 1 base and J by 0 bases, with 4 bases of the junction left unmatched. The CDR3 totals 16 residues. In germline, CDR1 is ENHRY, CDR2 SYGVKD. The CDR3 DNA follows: TGTGCCATCAGTGAGTGGCTAGCGGCTAGCACAGATACGCAGTATTTT. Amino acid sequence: CAISEWLAASTDTQYF.

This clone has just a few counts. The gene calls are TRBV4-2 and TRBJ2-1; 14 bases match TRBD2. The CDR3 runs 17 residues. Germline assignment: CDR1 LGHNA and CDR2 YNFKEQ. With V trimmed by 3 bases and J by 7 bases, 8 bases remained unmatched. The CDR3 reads CASSQDSRTSGRNEQFF. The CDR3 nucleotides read TGTGCCAGCAGCCAGGATTCGCGGACTAGCGGGAGGAATGAGCAGTTCTTC.

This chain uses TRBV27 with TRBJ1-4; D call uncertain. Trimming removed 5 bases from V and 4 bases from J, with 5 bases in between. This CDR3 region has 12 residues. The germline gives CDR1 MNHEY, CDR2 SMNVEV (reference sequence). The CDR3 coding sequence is TGTGCCAGCAGTCGTTATAATGAAAAACTGTTTTTT. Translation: CASSRYNEKLFF. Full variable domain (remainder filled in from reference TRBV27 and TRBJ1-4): EAQVTQNPRYLITVTGKKLTVTCSQNMNHEYMSWYRQDPGLGLRQIYYSMNVEVTDKGDVPEGYKVSRKEKRNFPLILESPSPNQTSLYFCASSRYNEKLFFGSGTQLSVL.

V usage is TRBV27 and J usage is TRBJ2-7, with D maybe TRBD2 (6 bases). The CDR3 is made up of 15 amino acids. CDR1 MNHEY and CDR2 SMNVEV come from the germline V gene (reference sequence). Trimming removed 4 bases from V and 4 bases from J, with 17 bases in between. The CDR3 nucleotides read TGTGCCAGCAGTTGGTCCCAGGAGGGCCTTTACGAGCAGTACTTC. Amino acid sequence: CASSWSQEGLYEQYF.

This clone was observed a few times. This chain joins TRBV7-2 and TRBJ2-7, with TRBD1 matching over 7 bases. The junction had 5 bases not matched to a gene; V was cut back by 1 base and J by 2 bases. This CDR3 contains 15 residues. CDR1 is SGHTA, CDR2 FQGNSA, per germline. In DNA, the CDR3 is TGTGCCAGCAGCTTAGGGACAGGAGTCCCCTACGAGCAGTACTTC. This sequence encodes CASSLGTGVPYEQYF.

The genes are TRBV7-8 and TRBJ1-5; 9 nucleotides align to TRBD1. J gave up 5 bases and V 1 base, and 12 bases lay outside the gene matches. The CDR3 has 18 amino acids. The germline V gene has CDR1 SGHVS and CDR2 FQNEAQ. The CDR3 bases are TGTGCCAGCAGCTTAGTTGGCGCCGGACAGGGGAATCATCAGCCCCAGCATTTT. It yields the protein CASSLVGAGQGNHQPQHF.